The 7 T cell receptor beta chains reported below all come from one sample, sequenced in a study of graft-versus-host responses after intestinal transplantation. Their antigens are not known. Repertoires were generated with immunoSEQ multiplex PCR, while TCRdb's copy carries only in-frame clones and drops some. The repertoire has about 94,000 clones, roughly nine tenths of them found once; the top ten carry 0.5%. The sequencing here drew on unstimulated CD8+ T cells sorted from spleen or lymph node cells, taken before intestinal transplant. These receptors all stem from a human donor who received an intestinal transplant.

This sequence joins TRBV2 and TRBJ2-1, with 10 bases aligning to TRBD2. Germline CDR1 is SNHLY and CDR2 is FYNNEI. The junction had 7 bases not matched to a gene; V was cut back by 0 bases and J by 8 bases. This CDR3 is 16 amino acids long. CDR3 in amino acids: CASSEALSGRKYEQFF. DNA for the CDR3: TGTGCCAGCAGTGAAGCGCTTAGCGGGAGGAAGTATGAGCAGTTCTTC.

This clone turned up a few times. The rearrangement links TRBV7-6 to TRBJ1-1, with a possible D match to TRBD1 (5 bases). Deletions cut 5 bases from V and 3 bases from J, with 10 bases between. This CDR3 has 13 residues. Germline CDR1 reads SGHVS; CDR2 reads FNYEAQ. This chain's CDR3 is CASSLRADTEAFF. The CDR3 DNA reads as TGTGCCAGCAGCCTCAGGGCGGACACTGAAGCTTTCTTT.

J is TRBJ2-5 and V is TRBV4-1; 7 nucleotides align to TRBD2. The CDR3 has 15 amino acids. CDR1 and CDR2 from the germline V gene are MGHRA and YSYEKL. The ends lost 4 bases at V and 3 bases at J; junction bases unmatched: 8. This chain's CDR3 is CASSPQKREEETQYF. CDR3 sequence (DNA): TGCGCCAGCAGCCCCCAGAAGCGGGAAGAAGAGACCCAGTACTTC.

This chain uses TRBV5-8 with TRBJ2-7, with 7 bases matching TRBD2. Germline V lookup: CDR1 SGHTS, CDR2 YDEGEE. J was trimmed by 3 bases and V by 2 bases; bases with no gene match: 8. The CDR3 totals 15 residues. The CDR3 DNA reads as TGTGCCAGCAGCTTTCGCTGGACGGGGGGCTACGAGCAGTACTTC. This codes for CASSFRWTGGYEQYF.

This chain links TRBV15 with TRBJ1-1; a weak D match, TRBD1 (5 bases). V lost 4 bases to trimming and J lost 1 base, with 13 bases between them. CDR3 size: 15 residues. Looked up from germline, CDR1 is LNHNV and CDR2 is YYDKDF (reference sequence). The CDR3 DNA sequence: TGTGCCACCAGCACTCGGGACGGGAGGAACACTGAAGCTTTCTTT. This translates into CATSTRDGRNTEAFF.

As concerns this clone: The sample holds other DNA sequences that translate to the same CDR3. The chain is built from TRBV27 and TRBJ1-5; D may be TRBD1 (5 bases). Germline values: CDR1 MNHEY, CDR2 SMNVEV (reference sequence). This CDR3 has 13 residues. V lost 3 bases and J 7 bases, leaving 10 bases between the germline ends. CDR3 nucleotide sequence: TGTGCCAGCAGTTTGGGGAGGGGACAGCCCCAGCATTTT. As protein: CASSLGRGQPQHF.

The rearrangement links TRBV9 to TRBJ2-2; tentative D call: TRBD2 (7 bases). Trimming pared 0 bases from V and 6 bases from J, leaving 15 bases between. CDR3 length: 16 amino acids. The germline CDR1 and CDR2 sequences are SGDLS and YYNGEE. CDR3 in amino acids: CASSVDGGGLPGELFF. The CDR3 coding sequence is TGTGCCAGCAGCGTAGATGGGGGGGGGCTCCCCGGGGAGCTGTTTTTT.